This TCR beta chain comes out of a study of T cells after yellow fever vaccination. The study's findings and limits: Most primary-vaccination clones recurred post-booster (under 98% CD4, roughly 91% CD8).

A word on this clonotype: Its specificity is unknown.

CDR3 length: 14 amino acids. V shed 3 bases, J shed 10 bases, and the junction held 9 bases outside the gene matches. MiXCR was run by TCRdb on the 5' RACE reads, yielding one entry per CDR3 protein. This table holds 250,000 to 350,000 distinct CDR3 sequences, around 6.8% found once. This receptor was identified in a man aged 18 to 30 who received the YFV17D yellow fever vaccine. This sequence joins TRBV12-3 or TRBV12-4 and TRBJ2-1; 7 bases agree with TRBD2. This specimen consisted of PBMCs, obtained 35 to 50 days after the first yellow fever vaccination. This CDR3 reads CASSFALTSREQFF. In DNA, the CDR3 is TGTGCCAGCAGTTTCGCCCTGACTAGCCGGGAGCAGTTCTTC.